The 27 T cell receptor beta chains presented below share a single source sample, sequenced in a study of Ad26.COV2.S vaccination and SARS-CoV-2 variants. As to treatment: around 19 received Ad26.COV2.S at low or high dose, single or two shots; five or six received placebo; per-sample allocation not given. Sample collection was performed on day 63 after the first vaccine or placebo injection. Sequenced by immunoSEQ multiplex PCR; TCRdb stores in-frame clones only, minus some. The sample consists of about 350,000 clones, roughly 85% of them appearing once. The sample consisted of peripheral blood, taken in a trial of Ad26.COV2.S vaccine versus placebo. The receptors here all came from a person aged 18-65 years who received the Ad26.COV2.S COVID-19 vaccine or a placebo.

In DNA form, the CDR3 reads TGTGCCAGCAGCTTGGACAGGGTTTCTGATGGCTACACCTTC. Amino acid sequence: CASSLDRVSDGYTF. The chain carries TRBV5-5 and TRBJ1-2, with D tentatively TRBD1 (6 bases). This CDR3 is built from 14 residues. The V and J ends lost 0 bases and 6 bases respectively, with 12 bases between them. Per the germline V gene, CDR1 is SGHKS and CDR2 is YYEKEE (reference sequence).

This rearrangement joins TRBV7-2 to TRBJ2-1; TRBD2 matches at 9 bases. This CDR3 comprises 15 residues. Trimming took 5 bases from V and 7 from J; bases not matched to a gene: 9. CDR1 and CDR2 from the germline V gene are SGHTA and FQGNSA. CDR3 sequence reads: CASSAGTSRRNEQFF. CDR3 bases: TGTGCCAGCAGCGCCGGGACTAGCCGGAGGAATGAGCAGTTCTTC.

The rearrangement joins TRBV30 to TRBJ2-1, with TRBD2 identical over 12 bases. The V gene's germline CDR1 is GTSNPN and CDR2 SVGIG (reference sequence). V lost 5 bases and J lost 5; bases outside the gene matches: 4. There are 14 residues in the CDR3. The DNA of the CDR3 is TGTGCCTGGGGGGGACTAGCGGGCGACAATGAGCAGTTCTTC. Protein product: CAWGGLAGDNEQFF.

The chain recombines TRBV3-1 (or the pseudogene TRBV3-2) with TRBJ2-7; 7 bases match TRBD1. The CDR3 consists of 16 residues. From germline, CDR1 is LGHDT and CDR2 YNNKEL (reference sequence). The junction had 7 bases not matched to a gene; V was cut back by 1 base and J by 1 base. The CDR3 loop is CASSQAWAGGSYEQYF. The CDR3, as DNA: TGTGCCAGCAGCCAAGCCTGGGCAGGGGGATCCTACGAGCAGTACTTC.

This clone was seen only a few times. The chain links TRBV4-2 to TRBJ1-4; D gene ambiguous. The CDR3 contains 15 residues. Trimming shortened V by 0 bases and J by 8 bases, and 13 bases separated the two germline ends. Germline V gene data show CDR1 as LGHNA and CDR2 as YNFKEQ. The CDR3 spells CASSQDPNRGEKLFF. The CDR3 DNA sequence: TGTGCCAGCAGCCAAGATCCCAACAGAGGGGAAAAACTGTTTTTT.

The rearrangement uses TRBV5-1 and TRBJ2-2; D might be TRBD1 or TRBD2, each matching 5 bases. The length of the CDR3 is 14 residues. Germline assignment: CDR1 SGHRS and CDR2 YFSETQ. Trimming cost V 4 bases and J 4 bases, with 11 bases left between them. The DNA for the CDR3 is TGCGCCAGCAGCCCCGGGACGGTCACCGGGGAGCTGTTTTTT. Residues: CASSPGTVTGELFF.

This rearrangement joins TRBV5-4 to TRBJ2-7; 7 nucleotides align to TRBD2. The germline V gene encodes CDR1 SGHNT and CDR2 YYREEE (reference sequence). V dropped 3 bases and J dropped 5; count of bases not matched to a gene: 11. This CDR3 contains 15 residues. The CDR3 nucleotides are TGTGCCAGCAGCTCACCTAGCGGCACTGGGGACGAGCAGTACTTC. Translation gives CASSSPSGTGDEQYF.

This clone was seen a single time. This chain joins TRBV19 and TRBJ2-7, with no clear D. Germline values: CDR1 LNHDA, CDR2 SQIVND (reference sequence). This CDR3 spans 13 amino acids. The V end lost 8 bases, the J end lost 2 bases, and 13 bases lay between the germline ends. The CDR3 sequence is CASGGSGTYEQYF. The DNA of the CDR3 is TGTGCCAGTGGTGGAAGTGGAACCTACGAGCAGTACTTC.

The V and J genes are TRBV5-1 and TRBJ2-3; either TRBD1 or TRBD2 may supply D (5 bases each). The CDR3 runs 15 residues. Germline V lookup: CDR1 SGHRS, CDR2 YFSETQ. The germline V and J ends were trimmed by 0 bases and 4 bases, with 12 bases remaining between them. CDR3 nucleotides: TGCGCCAGCAGCTTGGAAGGTCGGGACGCAGATACGCAGTATTTT. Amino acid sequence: CASSLEGRDADTQYF.

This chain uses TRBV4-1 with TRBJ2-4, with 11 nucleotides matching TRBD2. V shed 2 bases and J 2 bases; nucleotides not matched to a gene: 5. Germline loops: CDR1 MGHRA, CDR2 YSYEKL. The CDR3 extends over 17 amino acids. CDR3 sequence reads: CASSQPLAGGTKNIQYF. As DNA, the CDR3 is TGCGCCAGCAGCCAACCGTTAGCGGGGGGGACCAAAAACATTCAGTACTTC.

The CDR3 sequence is CASSSQADRGRSIYF. The CDR3 DNA reads as TGTGCCAGCAGTTCCCAAGCGGACAGGGGGCGATCCATATATTTT. The chain is built from TRBV27 and TRBJ1-3, with TRBD1 matching over 11 bases. Per germline, CDR1 MNHEY and CDR2 SMNVEV (reference sequence). The V gene end was trimmed by 4 bases and the J gene end by 11 bases; junction bases not matched to a gene: 10. The CDR3 is 15 residues long.

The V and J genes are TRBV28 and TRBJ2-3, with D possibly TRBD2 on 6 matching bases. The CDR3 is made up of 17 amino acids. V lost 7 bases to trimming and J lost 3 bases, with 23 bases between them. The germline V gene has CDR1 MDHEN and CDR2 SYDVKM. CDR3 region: CASTPPRLAGPTDTQYF. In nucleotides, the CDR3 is TGTGCCAGCACCCCACCGAGGCTGGCGGGACCAACAGATACGCAGTATTTT.

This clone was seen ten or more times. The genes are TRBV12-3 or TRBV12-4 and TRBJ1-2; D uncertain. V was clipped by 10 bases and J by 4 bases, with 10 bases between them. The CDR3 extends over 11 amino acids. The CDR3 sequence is CATGISYGYTF. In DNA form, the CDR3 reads TGTGCCACCGGAATTTCCTATGGCTACACCTTC.

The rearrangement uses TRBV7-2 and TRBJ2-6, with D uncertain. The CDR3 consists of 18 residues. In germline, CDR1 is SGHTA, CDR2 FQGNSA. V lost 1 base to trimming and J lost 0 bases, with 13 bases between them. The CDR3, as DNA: TGTGCCAGCAGCTTAGTTTCTGTGGTGAGCTCTGGGGCCAACGTCCTGACTTTC. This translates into CASSLVSVVSSGANVLTF.

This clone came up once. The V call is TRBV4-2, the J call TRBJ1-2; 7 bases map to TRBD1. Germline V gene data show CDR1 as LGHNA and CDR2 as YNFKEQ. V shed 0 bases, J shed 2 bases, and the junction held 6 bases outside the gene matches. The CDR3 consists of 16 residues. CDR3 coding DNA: TGTGCCAGCAGCCAAGAAACGACAGGGTTCAACTATGGCTACACCTTC. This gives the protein CASSQETTGFNYGYTF.

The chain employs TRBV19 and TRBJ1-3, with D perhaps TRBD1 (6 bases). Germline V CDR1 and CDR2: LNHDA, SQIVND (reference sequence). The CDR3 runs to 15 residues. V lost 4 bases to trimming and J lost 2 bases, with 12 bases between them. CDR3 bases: TGTGCCAGTAGTAATTGGGGGCTAGCTGGAAACACCATATATTTT. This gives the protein CASSNWGLAGNTIYF.

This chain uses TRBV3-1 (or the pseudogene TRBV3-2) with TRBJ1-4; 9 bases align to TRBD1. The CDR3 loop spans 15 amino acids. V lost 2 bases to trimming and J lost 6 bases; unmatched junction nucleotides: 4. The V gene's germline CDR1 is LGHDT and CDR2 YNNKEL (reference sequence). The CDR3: CASSQRTGVYEKLFF. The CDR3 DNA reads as TGTGCCAGCAGCCAACGGACAGGGGTGTATGAAAAACTGTTTTTT.

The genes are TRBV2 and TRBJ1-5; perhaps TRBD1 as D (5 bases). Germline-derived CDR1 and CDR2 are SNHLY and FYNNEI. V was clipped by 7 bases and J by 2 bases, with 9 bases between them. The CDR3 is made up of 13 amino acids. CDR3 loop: CASKGGGNQPQHF. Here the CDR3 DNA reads TGTGCCAGCAAAGGAGGGGGCAATCAGCCCCAGCATTTT.

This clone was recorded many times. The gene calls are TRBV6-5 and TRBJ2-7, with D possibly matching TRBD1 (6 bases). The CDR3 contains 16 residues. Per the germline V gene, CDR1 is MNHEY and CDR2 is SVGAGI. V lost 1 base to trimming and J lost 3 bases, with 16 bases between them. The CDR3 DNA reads TGTGCCAGCAGTTACTTTGGGGGCGACTTAGGCTACGAGCAGTACTTC. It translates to CASSYFGGDLGYEQYF.

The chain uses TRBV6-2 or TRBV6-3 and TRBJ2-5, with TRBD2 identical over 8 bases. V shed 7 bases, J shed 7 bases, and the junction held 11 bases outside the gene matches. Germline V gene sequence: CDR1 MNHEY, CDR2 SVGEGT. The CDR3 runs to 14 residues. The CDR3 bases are TGTGCCAGCACCTACTCGGGGGGGAAGGCGACCCAGTACTTC. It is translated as CASTYSGGKATQYF.

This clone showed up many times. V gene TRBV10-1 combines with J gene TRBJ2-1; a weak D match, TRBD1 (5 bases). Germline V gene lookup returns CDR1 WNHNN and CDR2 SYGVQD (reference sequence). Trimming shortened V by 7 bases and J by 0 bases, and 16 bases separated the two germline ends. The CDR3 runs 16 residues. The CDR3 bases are TGCGCCAGCACCCAGCTGGGGCGGAGCTCCTACAATGAGCAGTTCTTC. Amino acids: CASTQLGRSSYNEQFF.

The CDR3 coding sequence is TGTGCCAGTAGTATAGATCGGAAAGGCTACACCTTC. Protein product: CASSIDRKGYTF. The genes are TRBV19 and TRBJ1-2; unclear D gene. CDR1 is LNHDA and CDR2 is SQIVND in the germline V gene (reference sequence). Trimming stripped 0 bases from V and 8 bases from J, with 7 bases between. The CDR3 is made up of 12 amino acids.

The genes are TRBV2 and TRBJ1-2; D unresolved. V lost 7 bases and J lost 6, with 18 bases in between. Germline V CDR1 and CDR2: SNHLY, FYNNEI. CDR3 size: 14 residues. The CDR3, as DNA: TGTGCCAGCACCCCAAGCCCGGGAGGGAATGGCTACACCTTC. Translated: CASTPSPGGNGYTF.

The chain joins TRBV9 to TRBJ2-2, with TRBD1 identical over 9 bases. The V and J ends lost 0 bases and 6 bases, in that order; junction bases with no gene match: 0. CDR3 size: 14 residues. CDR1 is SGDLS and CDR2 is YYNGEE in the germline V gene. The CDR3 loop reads CASSVDRGPGELFF. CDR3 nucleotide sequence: TGTGCCAGCAGCGTAGACAGGGGGCCCGGGGAGCTGTTTTTT.

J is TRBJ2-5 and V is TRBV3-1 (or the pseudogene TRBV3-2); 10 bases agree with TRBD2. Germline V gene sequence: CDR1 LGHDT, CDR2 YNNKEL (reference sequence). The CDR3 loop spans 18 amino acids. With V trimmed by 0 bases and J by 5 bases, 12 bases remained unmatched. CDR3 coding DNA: TGTGCCAGCAGCCAAGATAGAAGAGCGGGGGGGCCGTGGGAGACCCAGTACTTC. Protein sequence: CASSQDRRAGGPWETQYF.

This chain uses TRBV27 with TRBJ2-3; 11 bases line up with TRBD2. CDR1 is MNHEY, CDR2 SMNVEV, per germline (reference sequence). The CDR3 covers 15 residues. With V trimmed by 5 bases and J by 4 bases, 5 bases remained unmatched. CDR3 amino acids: CASSPLGLAADTQYF. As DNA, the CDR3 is TGTGCCAGCAGTCCCCTGGGACTAGCGGCAGATACGCAGTATTTT.

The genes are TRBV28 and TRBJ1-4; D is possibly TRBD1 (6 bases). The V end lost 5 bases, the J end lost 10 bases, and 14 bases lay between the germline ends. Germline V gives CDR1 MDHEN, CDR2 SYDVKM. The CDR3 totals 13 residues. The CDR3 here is CASSGGQAPKLFF. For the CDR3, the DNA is TGTGCCAGCAGTGGGGGGCAGGCCCCAAAACTGTTTTTT.